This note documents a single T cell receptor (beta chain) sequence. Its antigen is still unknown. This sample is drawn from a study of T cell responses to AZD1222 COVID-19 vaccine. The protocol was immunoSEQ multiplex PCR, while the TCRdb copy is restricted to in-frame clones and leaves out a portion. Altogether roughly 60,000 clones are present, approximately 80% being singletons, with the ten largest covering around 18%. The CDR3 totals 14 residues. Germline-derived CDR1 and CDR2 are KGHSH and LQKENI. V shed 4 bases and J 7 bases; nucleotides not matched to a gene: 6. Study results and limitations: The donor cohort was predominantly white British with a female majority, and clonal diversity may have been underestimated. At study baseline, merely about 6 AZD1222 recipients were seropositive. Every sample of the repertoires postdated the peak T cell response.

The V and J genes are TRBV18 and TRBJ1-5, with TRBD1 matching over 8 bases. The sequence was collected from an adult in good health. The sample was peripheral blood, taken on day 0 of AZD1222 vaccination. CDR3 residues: CASSLGQGIQPQHF. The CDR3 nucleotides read TGTGCCAGCTCACTAGGACAGGGAATCCAGCCCCAGCATTTT.